This T cell receptor beta chain was retrieved from a study of T cell responses to AZD1222 COVID-19 vaccine. Notes on the study in general: Mostly white British, mostly female donors; authors suggested clonal diversity may be underestimated. Every sample of the repertoires postdated the peak T cell response. Following two doses of AZD1222, Spike-specific TCR breadth and depth rose. Spike was spanned by vaccine-associated CD4 TCRs, which were dominant at 160-218 and 743-854.

V was shortened by 7 bases and J by 3 bases, with 28 bases between the two germline ends. Germline CDR1 is SGHRS and CDR2 is YFSETQ. This CDR3 spans 18 amino acids. Measured with immunoSEQ multiplex PCR; TCRdb has only the in-frame clones, and not every one. Here the sample spans over 150,000 clones, 85% to 90% being singletons. Note on this clone: Its target is unknown.

Material: peripheral blood, obtained on day 0 of AZD1222 vaccination. The chain combines TRBV5-1 with TRBJ2-5; D may be TRBD1 (6 bases). The clonotype originates from an adult in good health. Here the CDR3 reads CASSLPQQGEEPKETQYF. The CDR3 coding sequence is TGCGCCAGCTCTCTGCCCCAACAGGGTGAAGAACCGAAAGAGACCCAGTACTTC. Full variable domain (rest looked up from reference TRBV5-1 and TRBJ2-5): KAGVTQTPRYLIKTRGQQVTLSCSPISGHRSVSWYQQTPGQGLQFLFEYFSETQRNKGNFPGRFSGRQFSNSRSEMNVSTLELGDSALYLCASSLPQQGEEPKETQYFGPGTRLLVL.